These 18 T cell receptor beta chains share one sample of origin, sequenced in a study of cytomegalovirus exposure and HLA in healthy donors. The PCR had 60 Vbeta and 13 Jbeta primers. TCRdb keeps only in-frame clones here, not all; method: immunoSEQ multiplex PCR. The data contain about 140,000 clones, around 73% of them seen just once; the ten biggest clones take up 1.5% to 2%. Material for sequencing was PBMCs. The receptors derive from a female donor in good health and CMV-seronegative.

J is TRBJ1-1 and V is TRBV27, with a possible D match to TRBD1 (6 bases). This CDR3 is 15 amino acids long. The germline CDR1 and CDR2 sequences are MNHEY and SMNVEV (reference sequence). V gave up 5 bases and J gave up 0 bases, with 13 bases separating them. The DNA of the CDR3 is TGTGCCAGCAGTCACTTCAGGGGCATGAACACTGAAGCTTTCTTT. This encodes CASSHFRGMNTEAFF.

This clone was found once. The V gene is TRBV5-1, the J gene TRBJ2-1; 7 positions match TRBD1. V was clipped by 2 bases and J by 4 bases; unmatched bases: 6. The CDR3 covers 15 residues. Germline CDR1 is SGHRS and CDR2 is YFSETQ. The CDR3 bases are TGCGCCAGCAGCTTCCGGGACAGCACTTACAATGAGCAGTTCTTC. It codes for CASSFRDSTYNEQFF.

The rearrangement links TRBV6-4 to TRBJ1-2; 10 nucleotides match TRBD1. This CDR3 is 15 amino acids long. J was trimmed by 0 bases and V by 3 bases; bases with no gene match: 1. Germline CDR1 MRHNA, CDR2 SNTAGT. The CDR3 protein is CASSEGTGANYGYTF. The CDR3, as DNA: TGTGCCAGCAGTGAGGGGACAGGGGCTAACTATGGCTACACCTTC.

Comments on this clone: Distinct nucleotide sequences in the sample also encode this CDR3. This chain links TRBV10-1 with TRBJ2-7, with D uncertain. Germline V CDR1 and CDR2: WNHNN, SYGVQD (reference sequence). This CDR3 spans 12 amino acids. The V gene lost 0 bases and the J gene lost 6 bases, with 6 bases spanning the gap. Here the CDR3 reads CASSESSREQYF. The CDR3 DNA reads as TGCGCCAGCAGTGAGTCTTCGCGCGAGCAGTACTTC.

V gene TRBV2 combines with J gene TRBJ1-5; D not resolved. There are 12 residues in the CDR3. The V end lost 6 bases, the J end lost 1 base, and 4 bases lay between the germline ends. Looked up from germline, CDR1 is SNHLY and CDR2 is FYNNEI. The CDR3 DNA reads TGTGCCAGCAGAGAGAGCAATCAGCCCCAGCATTTT. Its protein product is CASRESNQPQHF.

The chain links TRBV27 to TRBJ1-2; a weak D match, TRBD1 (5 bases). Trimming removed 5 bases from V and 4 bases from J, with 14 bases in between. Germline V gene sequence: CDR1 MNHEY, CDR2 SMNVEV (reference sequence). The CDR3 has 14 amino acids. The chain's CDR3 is CASSGNPGGYGYTF. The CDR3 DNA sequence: TGTGCCAGCAGTGGAAACCCCGGGGGCTATGGCTACACCTTC.

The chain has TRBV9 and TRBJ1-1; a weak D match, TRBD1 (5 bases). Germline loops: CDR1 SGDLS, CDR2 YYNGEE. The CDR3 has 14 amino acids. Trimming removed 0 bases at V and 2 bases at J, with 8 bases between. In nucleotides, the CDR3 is TGTGCCAGCAGCGTAGACCAGGGAAACACTGAAGCTTTCTTT. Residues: CASSVDQGNTEAFF.

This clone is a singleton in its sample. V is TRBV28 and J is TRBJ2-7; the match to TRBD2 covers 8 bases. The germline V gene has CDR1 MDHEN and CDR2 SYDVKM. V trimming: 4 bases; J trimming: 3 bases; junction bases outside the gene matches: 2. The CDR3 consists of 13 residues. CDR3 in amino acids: CASSYTSGYEQYF. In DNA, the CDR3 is TGTGCCAGCAGTTATACTAGCGGCTACGAGCAGTACTTC.

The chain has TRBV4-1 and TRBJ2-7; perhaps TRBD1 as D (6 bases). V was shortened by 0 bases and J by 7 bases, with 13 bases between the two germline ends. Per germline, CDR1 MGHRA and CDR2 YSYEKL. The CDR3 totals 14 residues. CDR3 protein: CASSQEGIRGEQYF. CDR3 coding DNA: TGCGCCAGCAGCCAAGAGGGTATAAGGGGGGAGCAGTACTTC.

In nucleotides, the CDR3 is TGTGCCAGCAGCTTAGGAGTGGGGGGGACCGCCGGGGAGCTGTTTTTT. Protein: CASSLGVGGTAGELFF. V gene TRBV7-9 combines with J gene TRBJ2-2, with TRBD2 matching over 7 bases. Germline CDR1 reads SEHNR; CDR2 reads FQNEAQ (reference sequence). The CDR3 has 16 amino acids. J lost 6 bases, V lost 1 base, and 8 bases had no gene match.

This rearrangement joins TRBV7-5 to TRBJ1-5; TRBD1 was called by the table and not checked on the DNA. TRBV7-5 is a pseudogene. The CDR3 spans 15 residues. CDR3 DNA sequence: TGTGCCAGACTCGAGGACAGGGAGGGGGATCAGCCCCAGCATTTT. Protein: CARLEDREGDQPQHF.

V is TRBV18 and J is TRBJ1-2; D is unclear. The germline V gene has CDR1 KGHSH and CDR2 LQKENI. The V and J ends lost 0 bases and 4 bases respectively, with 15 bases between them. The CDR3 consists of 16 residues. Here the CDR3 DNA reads TGTGCCAGCTCACCACCTGTCCGGGAGGAGTTCTATGGCTACACCTTC. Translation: CASSPPVREEFYGYTF. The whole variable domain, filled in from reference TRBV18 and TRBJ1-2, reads NAGVMQNPRHLVRRRGQEARLRCSPMKGHSHVYWYRQLPEEGLKFMVYLQKENIIDESGMPKERFSAEFPKEGPSILRIQQVVRGDSAAYFCASSPPVREEFYGYTFGSGTRLTVV.

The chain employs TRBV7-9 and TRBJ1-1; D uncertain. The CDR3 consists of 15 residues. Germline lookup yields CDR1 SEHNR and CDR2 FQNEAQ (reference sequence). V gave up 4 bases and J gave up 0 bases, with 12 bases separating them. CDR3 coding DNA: TGTGCCAGCAGCTACCCAGTCAACATGAACACTGAAGCTTTCTTT. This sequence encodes CASSYPVNMNTEAFF.

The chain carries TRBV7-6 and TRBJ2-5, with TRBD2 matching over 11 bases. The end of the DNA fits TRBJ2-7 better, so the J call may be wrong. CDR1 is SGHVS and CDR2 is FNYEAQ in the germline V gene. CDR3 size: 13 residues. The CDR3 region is CASSPGLAAEQYF. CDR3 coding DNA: TGTGCCAGCAGCCCGGGACTAGCGGCCGAGCAGTACTTC.

CDR3 in amino acids: CASSLEDRANTGELFF. DNA of the CDR3: TGTGCCAGCAGCTTAGAGGACAGGGCGAACACCGGGGAGCTGTTTTTT. The J gene is TRBJ2-2, the V gene TRBV5-4; 8 nucleotides line up with TRBD1. Looked up from germline, CDR1 is SGHNT and CDR2 is YYREEE (reference sequence). Unmatched junction bases numbered 3, after V lost 2 bases and J lost 0 bases. This CDR3 is 16 amino acids long.

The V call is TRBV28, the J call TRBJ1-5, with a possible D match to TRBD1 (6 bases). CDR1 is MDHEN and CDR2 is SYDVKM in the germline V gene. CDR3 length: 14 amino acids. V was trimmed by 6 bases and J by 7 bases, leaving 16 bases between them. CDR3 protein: CASRPPGEGQPQHF. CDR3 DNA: TGTGCCAGCAGGCCTCCAGGGGAAGGACAGCCCCAGCATTTT.

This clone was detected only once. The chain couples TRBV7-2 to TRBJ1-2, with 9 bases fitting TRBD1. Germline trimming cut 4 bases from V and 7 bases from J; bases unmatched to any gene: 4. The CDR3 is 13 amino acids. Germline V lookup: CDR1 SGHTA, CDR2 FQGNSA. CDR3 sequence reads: CASSWDREGGYTF. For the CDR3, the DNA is TGTGCCAGCAGCTGGGACAGGGAAGGTGGCTACACCTTC.

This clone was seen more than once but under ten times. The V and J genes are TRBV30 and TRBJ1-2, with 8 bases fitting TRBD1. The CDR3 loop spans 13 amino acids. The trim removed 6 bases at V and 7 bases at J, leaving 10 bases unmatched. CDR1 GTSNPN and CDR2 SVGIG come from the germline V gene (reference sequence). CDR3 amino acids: CACRSSGGLGYTF. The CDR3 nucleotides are TGTGCCTGCCGTAGTTCAGGGGGCCTTGGCTACACCTTC. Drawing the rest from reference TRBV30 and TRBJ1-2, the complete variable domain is SQTIHQWPATLVQPVGSPLSLECTVEGTSNPNLYWYRQAAGRGLQLLFYSVGIGQISSEVPQNLSASRPQDRQFILSSKKLLLSDSGFYLCACRSSGGLGYTFGSGTRLTVV.